The source of this TCR beta chain is a study of T cells in localized non-small cell lung cancer. Findings and caveats of the study: Because sequencing included only one region (of the tumor), heterogeneity remains possible. With higher T cell density in blood came longer overall survival. Adjacent lung had a median approximately 50 of the 100 largest tumor clones.

Sequenced by immunoSEQ multiplex PCR; TCRdb stores in-frame clones only, minus some. The profile shows 2,000 to 2,500 clones, 27% of them singletons. This CDR3 comprises 17 residues. V dropped 3 bases and J dropped 4 bases, with 19 bases sitting between them. Germline CDR1 reads KGHSH; CDR2 reads LQKENI. About this clone itself: Its specificity is not known.

The chain links TRBV18 to TRBJ1-5; a weak D match, TRBD1 (6 bases). The starting material was lung tumor tissue, obtained before any cancer treatment. The clonotype originates from a male donor older than 55 with stage III lung adenocarcinoma. CDR3: CASSPLSGTGQNQPQHF. CDR3 nucleotides: TGTGCCAGCTCACCCCTCAGTGGAACAGGGCAGAATCAGCCCCAGCATTTT.